Presented here are 9 T cell receptor beta chains from one specimen sequenced in a study of blood T cell repertoires in COVID-19. Method: immunoSEQ multiplex PCR; TCRdb's copy keeps in-frame clones and lacks some. The sample contains about 170,000 clones, about nine tenths of which appear only once. The sequencing sample was made of peripheral blood. These receptors were taken from a woman in her fifties or sixties with COVID-19, enrolled during active disease.

This chain joins TRBV4-3 and TRBJ2-5; 12 nucleotides agree with TRBD2. V shed 0 bases and J 4 bases; nucleotides not matched to a gene: 6. Germline V CDR1 and CDR2: LGHNA, YSLEER. CDR3 size: 17 residues. CDR3 nucleotide sequence: TGCGCCAGCAGCCAAGAGCCCCTAGCGGGAGGGGGAGAGACCCAGTACTTC. This gives the protein CASSQEPLAGGGETQYF.

This chain connects TRBV30 to TRBJ2-7; 8 nucleotides agree with TRBD1. There are 14 residues in the CDR3. Unmatched junction bases numbered 7, after V lost 4 bases and J lost 2 bases. Germline V gives CDR1 GTSNPN, CDR2 SVGIG (reference sequence). The CDR3 sequence is CAWTQNRGAYEQYF. The CDR3 DNA reads TGTGCCTGGACCCAGAACAGGGGGGCCTACGAGCAGTACTTC.

The chain links TRBV10-3 to TRBJ1-1; 7 positions agree with TRBD1. The CDR3 sequence is 14 residues long. CDR1 is ENHRY, CDR2 SYGVKD, per germline. V trimming: 7 bases; J trimming: 1 base; junction bases outside the gene matches: 6. The CDR3 reads CAINPGQTNTEAFF. CDR3 coding DNA: TGTGCCATCAATCCGGGACAGACGAACACTGAAGCTTTCTTT.

The chain is built from TRBV10-1 and TRBJ2-5; no definite D call. Trimming shortened V by 5 bases and J by 3 bases, and 4 bases separated the two germline ends. The CDR3 consists of 11 residues. Per germline, CDR1 WNHNN and CDR2 SYGVQD (reference sequence). CDR3 in DNA: TGCGCCAGCAGTAATAAAGAGACCCAGTACTTC. Residues: CASSNKETQYF.

The rearrangement links TRBV9 to TRBJ2-2, with D unresolved. This CDR3 is built from 14 residues. In germline, CDR1 is SGDLS, CDR2 YYNGEE. V lost 0 bases, J lost 2 bases, and 5 bases lay in between. The CDR3 bases are TGTGCCAGCAGCGTAGTAGTTAACACCGGGGAGCTGTTTTTT. This gives the protein CASSVVVNTGELFF.

DNA of the CDR3: TGTGCCAGCAGCCAAGTCGGAGAGCGGGAGGGCCAGGAGACCCAGTACTTC. Translation gives CASSQVGEREGQETQYF. V and J are TRBV3-1 (or the pseudogene TRBV3-2) and TRBJ2-5, with 10 bases that match TRBD2. Germline loops: CDR1 LGHDT, CDR2 YNNKEL (reference sequence). V lost 1 base and J lost 5; bases outside the gene matches: 10. There are 17 residues in the CDR3.

J is TRBJ2-1 and V is TRBV7-8; perhaps TRBD2 as D (6 bases). The germline V and J ends were trimmed by 1 base and 8 bases, with 15 bases remaining between them. Germline-derived CDR1 and CDR2 are SGHVS and FQNEAQ. The CDR3 length is 15 residues. The CDR3 sequence: CASSLGVGERDEQFF. As DNA, the CDR3 is TGTGCCAGCAGCTTAGGGGTGGGGGAGCGGGATGAGCAGTTCTTC. Variable domain in full (rest from reference TRBV7-8 and TRBJ2-1): GAGVSQSPRYKVAKRGQDVALRCDPISGHVSLFWYQQALGQGPEFLTYFQNEAQLDKSGLPSDRFFAERPEGSVSTLKIQRTQQEDSAVYLCASSLGVGERDEQFFGPGTRLTVL.

This clone was detected once. The rearrangement joins TRBV19 to TRBJ2-3; 7 bases match TRBD1. This CDR3 is built from 16 residues. Germline V gene sequence: CDR1 LNHDA, CDR2 SQIVND (reference sequence). The junction had 12 bases not matched to a gene; V was cut back by 4 bases and J by 5 bases. DNA for the CDR3: TGTGCCAGTAGTACCCGACAGGGATTAACAATAGATACGCAGTATTTT. Translating it yields CASSTRQGLTIDTQYF.

This clone was detected once. This CDR3 is also generated by other DNA sequences in the sample. The gene calls are TRBV7-2 and TRBJ2-2; D perhaps matches TRBD2 (6 bases). The V gene lost 1 base and the J gene lost 6 bases, with 12 bases spanning the gap. The CDR3 is made up of 15 amino acids. CDR1 is SGHTA and CDR2 is FQGNSA in the germline V gene. The CDR3: CASSLVSSGSGELFF. The CDR3 nucleotides read TGTGCCAGCAGCTTAGTTTCCAGCGGGTCCGGGGAGCTGTTTTTT.